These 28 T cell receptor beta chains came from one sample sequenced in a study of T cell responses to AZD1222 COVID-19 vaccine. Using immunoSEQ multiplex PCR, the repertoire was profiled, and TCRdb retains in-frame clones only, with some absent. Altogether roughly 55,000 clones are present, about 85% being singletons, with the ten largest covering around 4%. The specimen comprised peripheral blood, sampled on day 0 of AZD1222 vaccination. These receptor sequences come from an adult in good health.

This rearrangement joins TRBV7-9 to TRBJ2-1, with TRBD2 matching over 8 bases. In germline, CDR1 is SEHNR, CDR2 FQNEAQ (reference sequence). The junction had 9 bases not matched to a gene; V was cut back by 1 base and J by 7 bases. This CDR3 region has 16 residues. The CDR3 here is CASSLVTGGPLNEQFF. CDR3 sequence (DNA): TGTGCCAGCAGCTTAGTTACGGGGGGGCCTTTGAATGAGCAGTTCTTC.

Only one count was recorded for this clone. The CDR3 sequence: CASSLGGNRYGYTF. CDR3 in DNA: TGTGCCAGCAGCTTGGGGGGCAACAGGTATGGCTACACCTTC. The chain carries TRBV5-4 and TRBJ1-2; a weak D match, TRBD1 (5 bases). Germline values: CDR1 SGHNT, CDR2 YYREEE (reference sequence). The V end was cut by 0 bases, the J end by 5 bases, with 11 bases between. The CDR3 is 14 residues long.

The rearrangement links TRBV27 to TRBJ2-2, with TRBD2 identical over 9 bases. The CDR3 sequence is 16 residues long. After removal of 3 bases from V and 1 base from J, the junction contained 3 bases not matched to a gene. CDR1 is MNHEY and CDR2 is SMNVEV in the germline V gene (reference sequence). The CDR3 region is CASSLGLALNTGELFF. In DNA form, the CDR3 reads TGTGCCAGCAGTTTGGGACTAGCCCTGAACACCGGGGAGCTGTTTTTT.

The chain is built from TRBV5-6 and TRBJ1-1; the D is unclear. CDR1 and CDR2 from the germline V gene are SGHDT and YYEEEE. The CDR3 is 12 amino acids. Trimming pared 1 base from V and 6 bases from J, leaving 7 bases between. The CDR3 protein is CASSLQEAEAFF. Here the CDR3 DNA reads TGTGCCAGCAGCTTGCAAGAGGCTGAAGCTTTCTTT.

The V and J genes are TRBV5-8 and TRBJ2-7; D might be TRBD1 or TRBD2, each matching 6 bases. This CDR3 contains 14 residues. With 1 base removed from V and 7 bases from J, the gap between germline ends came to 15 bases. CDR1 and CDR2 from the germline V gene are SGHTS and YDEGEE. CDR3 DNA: TGTGCCAGCAGCTTGTATCCGGGGGCGAGGGAGCAGTACTTC. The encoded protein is CASSLYPGAREQYF. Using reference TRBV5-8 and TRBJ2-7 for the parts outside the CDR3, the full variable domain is EAGVTQSPTHLIKTRGQQATLRCSPISGHTSVYWYQQALGLGLQFLLWYDEGEERNRGNFPPRFSGRQFPNYSSELNVNALELEDSALYLCASSLYPGAREQYFGPGTRLTVT.

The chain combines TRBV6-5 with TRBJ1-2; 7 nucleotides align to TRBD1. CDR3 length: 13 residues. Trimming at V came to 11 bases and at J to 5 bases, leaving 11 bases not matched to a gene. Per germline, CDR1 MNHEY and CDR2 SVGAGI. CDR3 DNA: TGTGCCGGGCACACAGGGGAGGAGTATGGCTACACCTTC. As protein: CAGHTGEEYGYTF.

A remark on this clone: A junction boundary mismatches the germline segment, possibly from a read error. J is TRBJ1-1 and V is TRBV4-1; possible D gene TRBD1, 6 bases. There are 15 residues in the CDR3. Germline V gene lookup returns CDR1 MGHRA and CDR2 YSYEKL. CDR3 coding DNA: TGCGCCAACAGCCTGAGGGGGGGGCGTGCAACTGAAGCTTTCTTT. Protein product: CANSLRGGRATEAFF.

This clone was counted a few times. The CDR3 here is CASSLETGIGNEQYF. The CDR3 DNA follows: TGTGCCAGCAGCTTGGAGACAGGAATCGGGAACGAGCAGTACTTC. The chain links TRBV5-4 to TRBJ2-7; D is possibly TRBD1 (6 bases). The ends were cut back, 0 bases at V and 5 bases at J, with 15 bases in the middle. CDR1 is SGHNT and CDR2 is YYREEE in the germline V gene (reference sequence). This CDR3 spans 15 amino acids.

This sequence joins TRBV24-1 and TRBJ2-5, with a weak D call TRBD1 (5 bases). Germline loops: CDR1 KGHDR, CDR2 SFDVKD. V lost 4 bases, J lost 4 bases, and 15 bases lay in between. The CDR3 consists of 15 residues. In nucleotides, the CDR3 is TGTGCCACCAGTGACCCTACAGGAGCCACAGAGACCCAGTACTTC. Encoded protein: CATSDPTGATETQYF.

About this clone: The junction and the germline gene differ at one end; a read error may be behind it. CDR3 protein: CASSPGNSEAFF. The CDR3 nucleotides are TGTGCCAGCAGTCCCGGGAACTCTGAAGCTTTCTTT. V is TRBV2 and J is TRBJ1-1; D is uncertain. Germline CDR1 reads SNHLY; CDR2 reads FYNNEI. CDR3 length equals 12 residues.

CDR3 bases: TGTGCCAGCAAGGGACAGGCCCTACCAACTAATGAAAAACTGTTTTTT. Amino acids: CASKGQALPTNEKLFF. The rearrangement joins TRBV2 to TRBJ1-4; the match to TRBD1 covers 8 bases. The CDR3 spans 16 residues. J gave up 0 bases and V 7 bases, and 7 bases lay outside the gene matches. CDR1 and CDR2 from the germline V gene are SNHLY and FYNNEI.

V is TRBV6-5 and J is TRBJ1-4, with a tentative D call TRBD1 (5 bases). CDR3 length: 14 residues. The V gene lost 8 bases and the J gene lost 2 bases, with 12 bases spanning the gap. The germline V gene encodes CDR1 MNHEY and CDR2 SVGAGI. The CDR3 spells CASVLGDTNEKLFF. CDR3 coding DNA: TGTGCCAGCGTCTTGGGGGACACTAATGAAAAACTGTTTTTT.

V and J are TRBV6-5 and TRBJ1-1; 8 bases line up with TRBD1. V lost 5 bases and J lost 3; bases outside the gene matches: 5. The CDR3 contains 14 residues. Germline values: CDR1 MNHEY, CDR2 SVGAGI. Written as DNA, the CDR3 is TGTGCCAGCAGTCCACAGGGGGGGTACACTGAAGCTTTCTTT. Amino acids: CASSPQGGYTEAFF.

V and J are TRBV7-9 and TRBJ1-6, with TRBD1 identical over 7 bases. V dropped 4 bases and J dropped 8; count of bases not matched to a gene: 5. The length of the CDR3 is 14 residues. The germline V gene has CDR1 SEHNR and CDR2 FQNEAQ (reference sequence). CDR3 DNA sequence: TGTGCCAGCAGCTCAACAGGGGCCTATTCACCCCTCCACTTT. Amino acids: CASSSTGAYSPLHF. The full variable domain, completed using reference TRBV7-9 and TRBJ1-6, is DTGVSQNPRHKITKRGQNVTFRCDPISEHNRLYWYRQTLGQGPEFLTYFQNEAQLEKSRLLSDRFSAERPKGSFSTLEIQRTEQGDSAMYLCASSSTGAYSPLHFGNGTRLTVT.

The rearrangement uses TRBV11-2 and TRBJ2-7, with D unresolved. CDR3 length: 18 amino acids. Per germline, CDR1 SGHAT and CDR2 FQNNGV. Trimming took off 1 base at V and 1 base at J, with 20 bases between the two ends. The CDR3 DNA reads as TGTGCCAGCAGCTTAGCCACAACGGCTCCAACAGCTTCCTACGAGCAGTACTTC. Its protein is CASSLATTAPTASYEQYF.

The CDR3 bases are TGTGCCAGCAGTGATACTAGCCAATTTTACAATGAGCAGTTCTTC. Protein sequence: CASSDTSQFYNEQFF. This chain connects TRBV25-1 to TRBJ2-1, with D possibly matching TRBD2 (6 bases). Germline lookup yields CDR1 MGHDK and CDR2 SYGVNS. V shed 3 bases and J shed 4 bases, with 13 bases lying between them. CDR3 size: 15 residues.

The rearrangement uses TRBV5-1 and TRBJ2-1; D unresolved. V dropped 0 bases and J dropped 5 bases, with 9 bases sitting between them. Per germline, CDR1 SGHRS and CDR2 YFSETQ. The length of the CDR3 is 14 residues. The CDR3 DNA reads TGCGCCAGCAGCTTGGGGTCCCCAAACAATGAGCAGTTCTTC. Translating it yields CASSLGSPNNEQFF.

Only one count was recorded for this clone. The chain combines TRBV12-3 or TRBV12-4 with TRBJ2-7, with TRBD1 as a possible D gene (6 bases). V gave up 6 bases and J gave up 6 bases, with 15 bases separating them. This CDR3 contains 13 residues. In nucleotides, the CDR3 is TGTGCCAGCAGCCCCCGGGACAAGGGCGAGCAGTACTTC. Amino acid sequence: CASSPRDKGEQYF.

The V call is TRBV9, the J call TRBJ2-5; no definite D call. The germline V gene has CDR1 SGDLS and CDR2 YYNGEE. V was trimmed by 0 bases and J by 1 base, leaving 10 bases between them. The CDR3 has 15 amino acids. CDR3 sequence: CASSVEGRSQETQYF. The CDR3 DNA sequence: TGTGCCAGCAGCGTAGAAGGACGGTCCCAAGAGACCCAGTACTTC.

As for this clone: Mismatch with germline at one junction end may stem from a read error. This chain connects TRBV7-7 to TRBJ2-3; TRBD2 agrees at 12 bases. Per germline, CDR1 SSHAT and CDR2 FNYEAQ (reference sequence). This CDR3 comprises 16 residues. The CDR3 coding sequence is TGTGCTAGCACCCAGCTAGCGGGGGGGAGGACAGATACGCAGTATTTT. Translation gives CASTQLAGGRTDTQYF.

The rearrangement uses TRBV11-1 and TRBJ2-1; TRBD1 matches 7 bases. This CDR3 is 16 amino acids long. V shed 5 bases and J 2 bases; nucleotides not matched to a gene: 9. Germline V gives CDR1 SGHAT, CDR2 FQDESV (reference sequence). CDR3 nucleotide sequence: TGTGCCAGCAGCCCCACCAGACAGGGAACCTACAATGAGCAGTTCTTC. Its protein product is CASSPTRQGTYNEQFF.

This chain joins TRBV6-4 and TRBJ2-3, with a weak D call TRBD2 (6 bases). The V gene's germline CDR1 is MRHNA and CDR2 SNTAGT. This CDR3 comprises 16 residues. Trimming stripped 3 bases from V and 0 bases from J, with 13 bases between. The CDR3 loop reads CASSEIGLASTDTQYF. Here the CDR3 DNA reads TGTGCCAGCAGTGAAATAGGGCTAGCGAGCACAGATACGCAGTATTTT.

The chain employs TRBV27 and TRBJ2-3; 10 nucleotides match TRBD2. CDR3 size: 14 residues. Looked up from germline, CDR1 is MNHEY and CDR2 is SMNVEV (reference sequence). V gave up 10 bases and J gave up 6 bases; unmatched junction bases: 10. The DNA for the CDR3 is TGTGCCACCCGAAGCGGGGGGGGGATGGATACGCAGTATTTT. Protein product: CATRSGGGMDTQYF.

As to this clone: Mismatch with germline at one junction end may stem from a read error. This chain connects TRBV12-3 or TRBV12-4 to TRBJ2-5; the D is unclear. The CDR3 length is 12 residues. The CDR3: CARSSLLVAQYF. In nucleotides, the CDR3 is TGTGCCCGCAGTTCCTTGTTGGTGGCCCAGTACTTC.

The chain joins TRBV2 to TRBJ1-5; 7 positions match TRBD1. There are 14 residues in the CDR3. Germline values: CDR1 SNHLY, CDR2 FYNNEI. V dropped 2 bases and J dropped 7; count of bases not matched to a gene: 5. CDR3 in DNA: TGTGCCAGCAGTGAACAGGGACAGTCGCAGCCCCAGCATTTT. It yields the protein CASSEQGQSQPQHF.

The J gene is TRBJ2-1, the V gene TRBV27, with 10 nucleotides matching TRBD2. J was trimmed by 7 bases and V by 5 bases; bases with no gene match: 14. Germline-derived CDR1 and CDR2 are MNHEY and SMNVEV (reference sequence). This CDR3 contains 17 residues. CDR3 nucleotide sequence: TGTGCCAGCAGTCAATGGGAGCGGGGGGGCCTGAAGAATGAGCAGTTCTTC. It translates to CASSQWERGGLKNEQFF.

CDR3 amino acids: CASRRTGALLSGANVLTF. CDR3 DNA: TGTGCCAGCAGGAGGACAGGGGCGTTACTCTCTGGGGCCAACGTCCTGACTTTC. V is TRBV27 and J is TRBJ2-6; 9 bases align to TRBD1. This CDR3 region has 18 residues. CDR1 and CDR2 (germline): MNHEY, SMNVEV (reference sequence). Trimming took 6 bases from V and 0 from J; bases not matched to a gene: 9. Full variable domain (rest looked up from reference TRBV27 and TRBJ2-6): EAQVTQNPRYLITVTGKKLTVTCSQNMNHEYMSWYRQDPGLGLRQIYYSMNVEVTDKGDVPEGYKVSRKEKRNFPLILESPSPNQTSLYFCASRRTGALLSGANVLTFGAGSRLTVL.

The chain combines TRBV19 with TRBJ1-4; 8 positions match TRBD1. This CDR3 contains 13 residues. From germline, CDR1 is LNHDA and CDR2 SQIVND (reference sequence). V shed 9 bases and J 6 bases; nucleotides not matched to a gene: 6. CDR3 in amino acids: CASRTGQDEKLFF. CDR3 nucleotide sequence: TGTGCCAGCCGGACAGGGCAGGATGAAAAACTGTTTTTT. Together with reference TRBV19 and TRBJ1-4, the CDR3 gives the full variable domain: DGGITQSPKYLFRKEGQNVTLSCEQNLNHDAMYWYRQDPGQGLRLIYYSQIVNDFQKGDIAEGYSVSREKKESFPLTVTSAQKNPTAFYLCASRTGQDEKLFFGSGTQLSVL.